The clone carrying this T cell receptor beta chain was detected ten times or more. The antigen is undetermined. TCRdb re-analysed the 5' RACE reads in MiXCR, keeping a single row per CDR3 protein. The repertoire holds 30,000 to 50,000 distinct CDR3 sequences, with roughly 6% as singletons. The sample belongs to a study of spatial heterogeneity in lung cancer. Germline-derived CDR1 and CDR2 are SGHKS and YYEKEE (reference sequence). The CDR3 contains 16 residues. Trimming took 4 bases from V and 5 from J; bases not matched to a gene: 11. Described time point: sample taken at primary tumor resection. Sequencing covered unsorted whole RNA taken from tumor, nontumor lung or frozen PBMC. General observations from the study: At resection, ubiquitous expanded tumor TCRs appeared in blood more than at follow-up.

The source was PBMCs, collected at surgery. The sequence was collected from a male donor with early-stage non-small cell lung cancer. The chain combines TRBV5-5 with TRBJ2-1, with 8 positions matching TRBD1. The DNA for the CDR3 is TGTGCCAGCAGCGTGAACGGGCAGGGGGCCCACAATGAGCAGTTCTTC. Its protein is CASSVNGQGAHNEQFF.